This T cell receptor beta chain stems from a study of blood T cell repertoires in COVID-19. The overall study: T cells, B-cell-depleted T cells, or PBMCs provided the cDNA or gDNA that served as material.

V shed 3 bases, J shed 0 bases, and the junction held 3 bases outside the gene matches. CDR1 and CDR2 (germline): LNHDA, SQIVND (reference sequence). The CDR3 sequence is 15 residues long. Assay: immunoSEQ multiplex PCR; the TCRdb copy retains only in-frame clones and omits some. This sample has some 220,000 clones; approximately 85% occur once, and the top ten carry more than 2%. This clone was seen more than once but under ten times. Enrollment of patients from Seattle took place during active infection, with longitudinal follow-up. The chain couples TRBV19 to TRBJ1-1; TRBD1 matches at 8 bases. Sample: peripheral blood. The sequence was obtained from a woman aged 65 to 85 with COVID-19, enrolled during active disease. In DNA form, the CDR3 reads TGTGCCAGTAGTATGGGGGACAGGATGAACACTGAAGCTTTCTTT. It specifies CASSMGDRMNTEAFF.